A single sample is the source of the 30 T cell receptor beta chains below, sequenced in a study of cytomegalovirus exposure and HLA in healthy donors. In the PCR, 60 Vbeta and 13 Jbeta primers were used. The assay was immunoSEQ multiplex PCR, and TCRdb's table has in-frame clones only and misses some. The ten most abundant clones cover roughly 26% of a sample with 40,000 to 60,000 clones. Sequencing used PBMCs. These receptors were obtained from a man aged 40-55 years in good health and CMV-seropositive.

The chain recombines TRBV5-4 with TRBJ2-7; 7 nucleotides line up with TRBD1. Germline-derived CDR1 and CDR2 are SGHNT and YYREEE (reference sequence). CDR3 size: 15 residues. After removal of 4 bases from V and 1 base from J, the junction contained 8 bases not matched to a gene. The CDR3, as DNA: TGTGCCAGCAGCCCCCAAGACAGGGCGTCCTACGAGCAGTACTTC. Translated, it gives CASSPQDRASYEQYF.

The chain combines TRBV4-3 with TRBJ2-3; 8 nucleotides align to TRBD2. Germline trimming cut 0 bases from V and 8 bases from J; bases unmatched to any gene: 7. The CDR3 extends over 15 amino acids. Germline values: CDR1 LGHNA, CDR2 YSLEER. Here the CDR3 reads CASSQDGSGGGTQYF. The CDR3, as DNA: TGCGCCAGCAGCCAAGATGGAAGCGGGGGCGGTACGCAGTATTTT.

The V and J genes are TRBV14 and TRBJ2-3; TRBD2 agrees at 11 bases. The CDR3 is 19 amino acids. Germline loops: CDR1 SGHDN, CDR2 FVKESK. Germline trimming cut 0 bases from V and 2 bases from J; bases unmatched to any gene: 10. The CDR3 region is CASSQDYMAGLADTDTQYF. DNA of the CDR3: TGTGCCAGCAGCCAAGATTACATGGCGGGACTAGCGGACACAGATACGCAGTATTTT.

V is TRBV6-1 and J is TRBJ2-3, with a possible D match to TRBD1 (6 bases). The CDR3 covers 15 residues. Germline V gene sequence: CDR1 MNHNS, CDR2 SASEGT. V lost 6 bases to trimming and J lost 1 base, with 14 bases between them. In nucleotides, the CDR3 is TGTGCCAGCAGGGGCAGGGGATTTGGCACAGATACGCAGTATTTT. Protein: CASRGRGFGTDTQYF.

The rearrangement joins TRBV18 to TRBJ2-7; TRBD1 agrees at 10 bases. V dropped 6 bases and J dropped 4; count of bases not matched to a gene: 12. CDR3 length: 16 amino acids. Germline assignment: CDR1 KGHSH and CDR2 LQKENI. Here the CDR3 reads CASSPYPTGGAYEQYF. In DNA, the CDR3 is TGTGCCAGCTCTCCGTATCCGACAGGGGGCGCGTACGAGCAGTACTTC.

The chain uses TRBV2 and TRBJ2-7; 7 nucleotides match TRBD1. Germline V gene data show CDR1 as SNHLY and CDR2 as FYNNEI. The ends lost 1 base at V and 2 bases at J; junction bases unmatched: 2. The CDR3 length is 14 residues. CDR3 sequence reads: CASSEGDRTYEQYF. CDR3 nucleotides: TGTGCCAGCAGTGAAGGGGACAGAACCTACGAGCAGTACTTC.

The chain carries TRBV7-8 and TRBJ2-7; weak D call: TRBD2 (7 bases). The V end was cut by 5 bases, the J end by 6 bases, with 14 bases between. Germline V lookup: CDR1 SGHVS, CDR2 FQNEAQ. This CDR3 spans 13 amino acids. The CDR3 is CASSGSGEGEQYF. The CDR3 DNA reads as TGTGCCAGCAGCGGCTCAGGGGAGGGCGAGCAGTACTTC.

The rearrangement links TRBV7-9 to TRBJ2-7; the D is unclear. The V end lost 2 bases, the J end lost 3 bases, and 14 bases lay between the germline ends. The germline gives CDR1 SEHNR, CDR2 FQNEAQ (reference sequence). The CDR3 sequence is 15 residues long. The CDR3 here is CASSLSPGTIYEQYF. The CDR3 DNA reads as TGTGCCAGCAGCTTATCCCCAGGAACAATCTACGAGCAGTACTTC.

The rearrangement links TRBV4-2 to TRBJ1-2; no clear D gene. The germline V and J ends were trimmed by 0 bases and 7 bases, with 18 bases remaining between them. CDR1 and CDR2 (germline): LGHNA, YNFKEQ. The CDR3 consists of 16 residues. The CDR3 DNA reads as TGTGCCAGCAGCCAAGATAATCAGGCCTACATACCTGGCTACACCTTC. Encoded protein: CASSQDNQAYIPGYTF.

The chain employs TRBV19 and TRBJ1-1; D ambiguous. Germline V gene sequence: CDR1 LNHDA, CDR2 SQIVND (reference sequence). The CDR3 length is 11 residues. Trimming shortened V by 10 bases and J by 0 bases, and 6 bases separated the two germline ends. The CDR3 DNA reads TGTGCCACCCGTGTGAACACTGAAGCTTTCTTT. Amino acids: CATRVNTEAFF.

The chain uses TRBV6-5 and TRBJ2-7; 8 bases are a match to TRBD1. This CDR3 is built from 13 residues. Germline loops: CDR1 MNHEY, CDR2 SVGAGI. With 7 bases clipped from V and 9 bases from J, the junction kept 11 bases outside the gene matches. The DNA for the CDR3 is TGTGCCAGCACCCCCAGGACAGGGACTTTGCAGTACTTC. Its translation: CASTPRTGTLQYF.

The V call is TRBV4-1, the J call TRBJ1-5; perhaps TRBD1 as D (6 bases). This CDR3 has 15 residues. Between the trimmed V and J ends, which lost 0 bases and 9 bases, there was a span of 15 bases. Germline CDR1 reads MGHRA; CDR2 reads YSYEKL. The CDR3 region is CASSQEGPGEWPQHF. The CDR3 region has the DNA TGCGCCAGCAGCCAAGAGGGGCCAGGGGAGTGGCCCCAGCATTTT.

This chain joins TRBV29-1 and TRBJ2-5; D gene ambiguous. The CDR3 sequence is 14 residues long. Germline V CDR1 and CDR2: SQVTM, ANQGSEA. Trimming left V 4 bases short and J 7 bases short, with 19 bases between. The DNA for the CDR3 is TGCAGCGTTGTCGTGGCCAACCCCGGCGGGACCCAGTACTTC. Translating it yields CSVVVANPGGTQYF.

The CDR3, as DNA: TGTGCCAGCAGCCAACCCGGGACTACCGTAGACGGGGAGCTGTTTTTT. It specifies CASSQPGTTVDGELFF. The gene calls are TRBV14 and TRBJ2-2; 7 bases match TRBD2. Losses at the gene ends were 2 bases for V and 7 bases for J; bases not matched to a gene: 10. The CDR3 is 16 residues long. From germline, CDR1 is SGHDN and CDR2 FVKESK.

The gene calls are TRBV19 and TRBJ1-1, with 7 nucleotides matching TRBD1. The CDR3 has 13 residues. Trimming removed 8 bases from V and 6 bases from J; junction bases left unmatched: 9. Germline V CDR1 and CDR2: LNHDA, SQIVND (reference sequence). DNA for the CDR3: TGTGCCAGTGTACAGGGGCGGAAAGCTGAAGCTTTCTTT. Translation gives CASVQGRKAEAFF.

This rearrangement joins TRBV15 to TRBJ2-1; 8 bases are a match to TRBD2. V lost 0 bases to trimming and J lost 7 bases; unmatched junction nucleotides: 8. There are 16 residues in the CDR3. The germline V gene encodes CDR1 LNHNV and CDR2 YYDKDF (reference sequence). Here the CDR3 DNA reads TGTGCCACCAGCAGAGATATGACTAGCGCAGGAAATGAGCAGTTCTTC. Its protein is CATSRDMTSAGNEQFF.

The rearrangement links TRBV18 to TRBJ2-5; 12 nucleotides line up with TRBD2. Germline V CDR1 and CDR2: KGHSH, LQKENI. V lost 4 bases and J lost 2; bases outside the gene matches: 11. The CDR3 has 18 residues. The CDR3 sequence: CASSRGLAGPTGQETQYF. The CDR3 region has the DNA TGTGCCAGCTCACGAGGACTAGCGGGGCCCACGGGGCAAGAGACCCAGTACTTC.

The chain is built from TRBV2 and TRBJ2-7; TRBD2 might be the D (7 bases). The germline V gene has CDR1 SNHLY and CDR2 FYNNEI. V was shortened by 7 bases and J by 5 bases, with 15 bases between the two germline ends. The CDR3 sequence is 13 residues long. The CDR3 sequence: CASIGGGGNEQYF. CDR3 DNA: TGTGCCAGCATTGGGGGAGGGGGAAACGAGCAGTACTTC.

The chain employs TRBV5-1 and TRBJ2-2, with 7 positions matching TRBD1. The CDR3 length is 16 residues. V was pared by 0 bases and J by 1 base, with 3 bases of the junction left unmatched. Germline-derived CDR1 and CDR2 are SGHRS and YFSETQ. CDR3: CASSLARDRNTGELFF. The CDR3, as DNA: TGCGCCAGCAGCTTGGCCAGGGACAGGAACACCGGGGAGCTGTTTTTT.

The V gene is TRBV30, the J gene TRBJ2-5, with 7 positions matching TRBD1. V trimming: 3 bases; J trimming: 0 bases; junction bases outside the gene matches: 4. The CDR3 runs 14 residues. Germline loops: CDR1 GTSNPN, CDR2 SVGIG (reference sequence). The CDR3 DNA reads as TGTGCCTGGAGCCCGACAGGGAACCAAGAGACCCAGTACTTC. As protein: CAWSPTGNQETQYF. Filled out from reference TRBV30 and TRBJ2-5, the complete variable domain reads SQTIHQWPATLVQPVGSPLSLECTVEGTSNPNLYWYRQAAGRGLQLLFYSVGIGQISSEVPQNLSASRPQDRQFILSSKKLLLSDSGFYLCAWSPTGNQETQYFGPGTRLLVL.

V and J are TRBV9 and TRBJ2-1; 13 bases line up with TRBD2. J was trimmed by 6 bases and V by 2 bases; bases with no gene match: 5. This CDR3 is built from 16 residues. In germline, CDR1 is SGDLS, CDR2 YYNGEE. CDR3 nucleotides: TGTGCCAGCAGCGTCGGACTAGCGGGAGTTGGCAATGAGCAGTTCTTC. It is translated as CASSVGLAGVGNEQFF.

CDR3: CASSIRWTGTEAFF. CDR3 bases: TGTGCCAGTAGTATCCGTTGGACGGGAACTGAAGCTTTCTTT. The chain is built from TRBV19 and TRBJ1-1; D not certain. The CDR3 has 14 residues. Per the germline V gene, CDR1 is LNHDA and CDR2 is SQIVND (reference sequence). Deletions cut 3 bases from V and 5 bases from J, with 13 bases between.

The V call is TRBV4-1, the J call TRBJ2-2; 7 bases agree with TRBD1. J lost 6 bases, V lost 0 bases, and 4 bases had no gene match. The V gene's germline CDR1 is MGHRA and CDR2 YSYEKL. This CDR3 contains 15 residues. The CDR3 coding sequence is TGCGCCAGCAGCCAAGATACAGGGGTCCCCGGGGAGCTGTTTTTT. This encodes CASSQDTGVPGELFF.

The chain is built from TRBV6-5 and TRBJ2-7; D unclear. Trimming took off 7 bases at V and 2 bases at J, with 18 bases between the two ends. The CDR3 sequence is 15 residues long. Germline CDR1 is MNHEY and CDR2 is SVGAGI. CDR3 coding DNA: TGTGCCAGCATAGTTGGAGAAGGCCAGACCTACGAGCAGTACTTC. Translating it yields CASIVGEGQTYEQYF.

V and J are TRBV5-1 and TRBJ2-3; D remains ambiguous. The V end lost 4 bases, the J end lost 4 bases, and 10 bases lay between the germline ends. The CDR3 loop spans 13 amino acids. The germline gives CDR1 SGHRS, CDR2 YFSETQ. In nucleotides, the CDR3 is TGCGCCAGCAGCCGGTCTGCTGCAGATACGCAGTATTTT. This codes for CASSRSAADTQYF.

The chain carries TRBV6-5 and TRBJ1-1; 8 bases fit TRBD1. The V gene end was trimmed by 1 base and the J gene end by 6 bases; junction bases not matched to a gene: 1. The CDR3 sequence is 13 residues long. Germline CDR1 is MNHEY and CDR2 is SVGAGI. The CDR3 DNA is TGTGCCAGCAGTTACTACAGGGGGTCTGAAGCTTTCTTT. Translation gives CASSYYRGSEAFF.

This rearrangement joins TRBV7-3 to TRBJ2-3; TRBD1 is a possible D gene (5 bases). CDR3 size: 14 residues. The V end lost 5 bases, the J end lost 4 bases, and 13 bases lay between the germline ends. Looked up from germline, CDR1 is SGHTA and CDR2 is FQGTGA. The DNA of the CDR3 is TGTGCCAGCAGCCAGCAGCAGGGTTCAGATACGCAGTATTTT. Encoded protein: CASSQQQGSDTQYF. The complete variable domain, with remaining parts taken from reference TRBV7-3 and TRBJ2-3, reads GAGVSQTPSNKVTEKGKYVELRCDPISGHTALYWYRQSLGQGPEFLIYFQGTGAADDSGLPNDRFFAVRPEGSVSTLKIQRTERGDSAVYLCASSQQQGSDTQYFGPGTRLTVL.

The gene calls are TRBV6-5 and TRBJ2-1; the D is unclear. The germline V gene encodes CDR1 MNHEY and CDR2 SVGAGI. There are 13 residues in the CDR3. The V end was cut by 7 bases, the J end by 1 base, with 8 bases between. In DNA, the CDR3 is TGTGCCAGCAAAGCGAGTTCCTACAATGAGCAGTTCTTC. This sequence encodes CASKASSYNEQFF.

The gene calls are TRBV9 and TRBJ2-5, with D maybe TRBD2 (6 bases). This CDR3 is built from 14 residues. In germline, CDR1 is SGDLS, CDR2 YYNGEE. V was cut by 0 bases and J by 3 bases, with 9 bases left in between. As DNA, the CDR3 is TGTGCCAGCAGCGTAGAGGCTAGCGAAGAGACCCAGTACTTC. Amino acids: CASSVEASEETQYF.

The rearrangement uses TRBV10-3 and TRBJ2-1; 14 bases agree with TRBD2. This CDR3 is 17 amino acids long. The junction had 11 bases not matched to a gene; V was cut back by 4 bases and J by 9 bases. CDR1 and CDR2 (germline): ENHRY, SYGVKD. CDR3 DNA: TGTGCCATCAGTGCCCGCGGGACTAGCGGGAGTTCCGGTGAGCAGTTCTTC. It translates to CAISARGTSGSSGEQFF.